This T cell receptor beta chain was documented in a study of blood T cell repertoires in COVID-19. Study-level information: T cells, B-cell-depleted T cells, or PBMCs supplied cDNA or gDNA.

Using immunoSEQ multiplex PCR, the repertoire was profiled, and TCRdb retains in-frame clones only, with some absent. The sample shows tens of thousands of clones, roughly 91% of them seen only once. J was trimmed by 4 bases and V by 6 bases; bases with no gene match: 9. The CDR3 is made up of 15 amino acids. The V gene's germline CDR1 is LNHDA and CDR2 SQIVND (reference sequence). The sequence came from a man over 45 with COVID-19, enrolled during active disease. Sequences were obtained from peripheral blood. The gene calls are TRBV19 and TRBJ2-3, with TRBD1 matching over 8 bases. The CDR3 DNA follows: TGTGCCAGTAGCTCCGGGGCAGGGGGCGCAGATACGCAGTATTTT. Its protein is CASSSGAGGADTQYF.